One sample yielded the 20 T cell receptor beta chains listed below, sequenced in a study of prognosis after radiotherapy for stage I lung cancer. Genomic DNA provided the template from which TCR beta CDR3 was amplified by two-round multiplex PCR. First-round PCR, the initial amplification, used primers specific to each TRBV and TRBJ gene. Each CDR3 protein is one row after TCRdb ran MiXCR on the multiplex PCR reads. This sample has approximately 16,000 distinct CDR3 sequences, with roughly 30% found just once. The sequenced sample was PBMCs, obtained before or after stereotactic body radiation therapy (not recorded which). The receptors derive from a donor older than 45 with non-small cell lung cancer.

This clonotype showed up many times. The chain uses TRBV11-2 and TRBJ1-1, with 7 bases lining up with TRBD1. Germline values: CDR1 SGHAT, CDR2 FQNNGV. After removal of 5 bases from V and 4 bases from J, the junction contained 10 bases not matched to a gene. This CDR3 spans 15 amino acids. CDR3 residues: CASSHSTGMATEAFF. Here the CDR3 DNA reads TGTGCCAGCAGCCATTCGACAGGGATGGCCACTGAAGCTTTCTTT.

As DNA, the CDR3 is TGCAGTGCTAGACCGAGGGGAATCACAGATACGCAGTATTTT. This translates into CSARPRGITDTQYF. J is TRBJ2-3 and V is TRBV20-1; D could derive from TRBD1 or TRBD2 (5 bases each). CDR3 size: 14 residues. Trimming left V 2 bases short and J 2 bases short, with 11 bases between. Germline lookup yields CDR1 DFQATT and CDR2 SNEGSKA (reference sequence).

This clonotype occurred many times. The chain links TRBV12-3 or TRBV12-4 to TRBJ2-5; 12 bases line up with TRBD2. With 5 bases clipped from V and 5 bases from J, the junction kept 9 bases outside the gene matches. The CDR3 has 16 amino acids. The CDR3 DNA is TGTGCCAGCAGTCTACGACTAGCGGGGGCTGGGGAGACCCAGTACTTC. It specifies CASSLRLAGAGETQYF.

The chain employs TRBV6-5 and TRBJ1-2, with unresolved D. This CDR3 has 17 amino acids. The ends were cut back, 4 bases at V and 9 bases at J, with 27 bases in the middle. Germline-derived CDR1 and CDR2 are MNHEY and SVGAGI. CDR3 sequence: CASSSGRLDRHSDRYTF. CDR3 DNA: TGTGCCAGCAGTTCGGGTCGCCTGGATCGACACTCCGATCGCTACACCTTC.

By its share, this clonotype is medium-sized. The junction differs from germline at one of its ends, possibly a read error. The V gene is TRBV30, the J gene TRBJ2-7; 8 nucleotides agree with TRBD1. Germline V CDR1 and CDR2: GTSNPN, SVGIG (reference sequence). The CDR3 is made up of 11 amino acids. The CDR3 loop is CAWSVRGQVDF. The CDR3 region has the DNA TGTGCCTGGAGTGTACGGGGACAGGTGGACTTC.

On this clonotype itself: It is likely a read error, because the conserved phenylalanine at the end of the CDR3 is missing. V gene TRBV28 combines with J gene TRBJ2-5, with 8 nucleotides matching TRBD1. V lost 9 bases to trimming and J lost 4 bases; unmatched junction nucleotides: 7. CDR1 is MDHEN, CDR2 SYDVKM, per germline. The CDR3 loop spans 13 amino acids. The CDR3 protein is CASSQGAGETQYL. In DNA form, the CDR3 reads TGTGCCAGTAGCCAGGGGGCGGGAGAGACCCAGTACTTA.

As regards this clonotype: One junction end disagrees with the germline gene, perhaps due to a read error. J is TRBJ2-1 and V is TRBV7-8; a possible D gene is TRBD1 (6 bases). Germline CDR1 and CDR2: SGHVS and FQNEAQ. The CDR3 is 17 residues long. CDR3 region: CASSLAILGGYGDEQFF. CDR3 sequence (DNA): TGTGCCAGCAGCCTAGCCATCTTAGGGGGATACGGAGATGAGCAGTTCTTC.

Comments on this clonotype: This sequence may be a read error, since a much larger clone differs from it by one base. The chain combines TRBV28 with TRBJ2-5, with D hard to call. The CDR3 length is 13 residues. V was clipped by 0 bases and J by 4 bases, with 6 bases between them. Germline V CDR1 and CDR2: MDHEN, SYDVKM. The CDR3 protein is CASSLWVLETQYF. The CDR3 nucleotides read TGTGCCAGCAGTTTATGGGTACTAGAGACCCAGTACTTC.

This clonotype came up many times. The V and J genes are TRBV2 and TRBJ2-2; 8 positions agree with TRBD2. With V trimmed by 5 bases and J by 4 bases, 9 bases remained unmatched. CDR1 is SNHLY, CDR2 FYNNEI, per germline. CDR3 length: 16 amino acids. CDR3 in amino acids: CASSRGAGAGTGELFF. The CDR3 DNA sequence: TGTGCCAGCAGTCGGGGAGCGGGAGCTGGCACCGGGGAGCTGTTTTTT.

This clonotype was recorded many times. The V and J genes are TRBV9 and TRBJ2-1; D gene unclear. Germline CDR1 and CDR2: SGDLS and YYNGEE. The germline V and J ends were trimmed by 0 bases and 10 bases, with 11 bases remaining between them. The CDR3 extends over 13 amino acids. CDR3 loop: CASSVDLTGEQFF. The CDR3 nucleotides read TGTGCCAGCAGCGTAGACCTAACTGGGGAGCAGTTCTTC. The whole variable domain, filled in from reference TRBV9 and TRBJ2-1, reads DSGVTQTPKHLITATGQRVTLRCSPRSGDLSVYWYQQSLDQGLQFLIQYYNGEERAKGNILERFSAQQFPDLHSELNLSSLELGDSALYFCASSVDLTGEQFFGPGTRLTVL.

For this clonotype: One end of the junction is discordant with germline, which a read error may explain. The chain combines TRBV12-3 or TRBV12-4 with TRBJ2-6, with D perhaps matching TRBD1 (5 bases). The CDR3 covers 16 residues. The DNA for the CDR3 is TGTGCCAGCAGTATCCGACACATCTCTGGGGCCAACGTACTGATTTTC. Translated: CASSIRHISGANVLIF.

In its sample, this clonotype was seen many times. The V gene is TRBV6-2 or TRBV6-3, the J gene TRBJ2-1; D might be TRBD1 or TRBD2, each matching 6 bases. The germline V gene has CDR1 MNHEY and CDR2 SVGEGT. This CDR3 is built from 13 residues. Trimming pared 5 bases from V and 15 bases from J, leaving 20 bases between. CDR3: CASSRQEGGTVFF. DNA for the CDR3: TGTGCCAGCAGTCGACAAGAGGGGGGCACGGTGTTCTTC.

This clonotype was seen repeatedly, ten times or more. The DNA of the CDR3 is TGTGCCAGCAGCAGGGGGGGCACTGAAGCTTTCTTT. It codes for CASSRGGTEAFF. The chain uses TRBV6-1 and TRBJ1-1, with 7 bases lining up with TRBD1. CDR3 length: 12 residues. The V and J ends lost 6 bases and 4 bases, in that order; junction bases with no gene match: 2. In germline, CDR1 is MNHNS, CDR2 SASEGT.

This clonotype was counted many times. The rearrangement joins TRBV6-1 to TRBJ2-3; D gene unclear. The germline V and J ends were trimmed by 4 bases and 10 bases, with 15 bases remaining between them. Per germline, CDR1 MNHNS and CDR2 SASEGT. The CDR3 is 13 residues long. The CDR3 nucleotides read TGTGCCAGCAGTGCGAGTACTAAAAAGGCGCAGTATTTT. The encoded protein is CASSASTKKAQYF.

This clonotype came up many times. This chain connects TRBV11-2 to TRBJ2-7, with 7 nucleotides matching TRBD2. The germline gives CDR1 SGHAT, CDR2 FQNNGV. The J segment lost 4 bases and the V segment lost 7 bases, leaving 13 bases of the junction unmatched. This CDR3 has 15 amino acids. CDR3 sequence (DNA): TGTGCCAGCACCGTCGGGTGGGAGGGCCCTTACGAGCAGTACTTC. Residues: CASTVGWEGPYEQYF.

By sample share, this clonotype is medium-sized. The chain has TRBV7-2 and TRBJ2-1; the D gene could be TRBD1 or TRBD2 (5 bases each). CDR1 SGHTA and CDR2 FQGNSA come from the germline V gene. Deletions cut 6 bases from V and 3 bases from J, with 6 bases between. The CDR3 is made up of 12 amino acids. Here the CDR3 DNA reads TGTGCCAGCAGGGGGGACTACAATGAGCAGTTCTTC. Its protein product is CASRGDYNEQFF.

A note on this clonotype: With only one base between it and a far larger clone, this is likely a read error. The chain recombines TRBV19 with TRBJ2-1, with D possibly being TRBD1 (6 bases). The CDR3 consists of 13 residues. Germline loops: CDR1 LNHDA, CDR2 SQIVND (reference sequence). V dropped 6 bases and J dropped 10 bases, with 16 bases sitting between them. This CDR3 is CASSSTGLHEQFF. CDR3 in DNA: TGTGCCAGTAGCTCCACAGGGCTCCACGAGCAGTTCTTC.

This sequence joins TRBV20-1 and TRBJ2-3, with 9 bases that match TRBD2. CDR3 size: 15 residues. Per germline, CDR1 DFQATT and CDR2 SNEGSKA (reference sequence). After removal of 3 bases from V and 5 bases from J, the junction contained 9 bases not matched to a gene. In nucleotides, the CDR3 is TGCAGTGCTAGGTCGGCTAGCGGGGCTAAAGATACGCAGTATTTT. This gives the protein CSARSASGAKDTQYF.

In its sample, this clonotype is medium-sized. The chain couples TRBV5-1 to TRBJ2-1; a weak D match, TRBD1 (5 bases). This CDR3 spans 14 amino acids. Germline values: CDR1 SGHRS, CDR2 YFSETQ. V shed 0 bases and J shed 2 bases, with 6 bases lying between them. The CDR3 loop reads CASSLEGPYNEQFF. In DNA, the CDR3 is TGCGCCAGCAGCTTGGAGGGGCCCTACAATGAGCAGTTCTTC. Complete variable domain (other parts from reference TRBV5-1 and TRBJ2-1): KAGVTQTPRYLIKTRGQQVTLSCSPISGHRSVSWYQQTPGQGLQFLFEYFSETQRNKGNFPGRFSGRQFSNSRSEMNVSTLELGDSALYLCASSLEGPYNEQFFGPGTRLTVL.

This clonotype was seen many times. The chain joins TRBV19 to TRBJ1-1, with D perhaps matching TRBD1 (6 bases). Trimming left V 5 bases short and J 4 bases short, with 20 bases between. The CDR3 runs 16 residues. CDR1 is LNHDA and CDR2 is SQIVND in the germline V gene (reference sequence). This chain's CDR3 is CASSGGQGLWSTEAFF. The CDR3 nucleotides read TGTGCCAGTAGTGGTGGTCAGGGGTTATGGAGCACTGAAGCTTTCTTT.